The clone carrying this T cell receptor beta chain has only one observation. Its specificity is not known. This specimen belongs to a study of spatial heterogeneity in lung cancer. Per the germline V gene, CDR1 is GTSNPN and CDR2 is SVGIG (reference sequence). V lost 3 bases, J lost 2 bases, and 14 bases lay in between. This CDR3 is 15 amino acids long. Time point given: sample taken at primary tumor resection. Unsorted whole RNA from tumor, nontumor lung or frozen PBMC underwent sequencing. Regarding the study as a whole: In tumors, expanded intratumoral alpha and beta TCR counts tracked mutation counts. Numbers of ubiquitous and regional expanded TCRs tracked ubiquitous and regional nonsynonymous mutation counts, respectively. Coverage estimated for tumor T cells reached 6% to 9% for alpha chains and 12% to 15% for beta chains.

The study tagged each TCR cDNA molecule with a unique molecular identifier. MiXCR, run by TCRdb on the 5' RACE reads, gives a single entry per CDR3 protein. The sample includes about 2,300 distinct CDR3 sequences, roughly 21% of them seen just once. This sequence was found in a male donor with early-stage non-small cell lung cancer. This chain joins TRBV30 and TRBJ1-5, with D perhaps TRBD1 (6 bases). The sample in question was lung tumor tissue, obtained at surgery. CDR3 coding DNA: TGTGCCTGGAGCCGAGGGGGGCAGGGCAATCAGCCCCAGCATTTT. It encodes CAWSRGGQGNQPQHF.